The following is a T cell receptor beta chain sequence with its context. The antigen is unknown. Germline values: CDR1 SGDLS, CDR2 YYNGEE. Trimming removed 8 bases at V and 1 base at J, with 12 bases between. This CDR3 is 13 amino acids long. The data derive from a study of cytomegalovirus exposure and HLA in healthy donors. Findings and caveats of the study: Later findings reportedly placed an Asian-associated ancestry cluster below the approximately 700-donor mean for N-insertions. The authors later linked a missense DCLRE1C variant to TCR beta V- and J-gene trimming.

PCR primers comprised 60 Vbeta and 13 Jbeta primers. The method was immunoSEQ multiplex PCR; TCRdb's version includes in-frame clones alone and lacks a portion of them. The data hold around 130,000 clones, with 80% to 90% observed a single time. The material sequenced was PBMCs. The rearrangement uses TRBV9 and TRBJ1-1; D is undetermined. The origin of this receptor is a woman aged 18-30 years in good health and CMV-seropositive. CDR3 region: CASRGNPNTEAFF. As DNA, the CDR3 is TGTGCCAGTCGGGGAAATCCGAACACTGAAGCTTTCTTT.